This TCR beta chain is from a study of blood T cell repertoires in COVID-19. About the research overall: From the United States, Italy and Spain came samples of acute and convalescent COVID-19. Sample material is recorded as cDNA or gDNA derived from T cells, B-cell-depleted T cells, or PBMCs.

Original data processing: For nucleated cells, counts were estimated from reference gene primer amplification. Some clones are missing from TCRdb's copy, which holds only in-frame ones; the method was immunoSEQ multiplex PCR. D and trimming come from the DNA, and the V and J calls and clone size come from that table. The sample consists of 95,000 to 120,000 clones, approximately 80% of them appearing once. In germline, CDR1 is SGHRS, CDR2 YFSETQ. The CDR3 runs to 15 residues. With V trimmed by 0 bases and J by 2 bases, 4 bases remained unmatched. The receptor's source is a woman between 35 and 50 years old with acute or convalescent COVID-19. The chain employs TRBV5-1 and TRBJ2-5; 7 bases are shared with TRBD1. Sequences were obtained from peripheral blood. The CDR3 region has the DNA TGCGCCAGCAGCTTGGGGGGGACAGATCAAGAGACCCAGTACTTC. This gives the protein CASSLGGTDQETQYF.